The 31 T cell receptor beta chains given below trace back to one sample, sequenced in a study of prognosis after radiotherapy for stage I lung cancer. By two-round multiplex PCR, the TCR beta CDR3 was amplified from genomic DNA. Primers specific to each TRBV and TRBJ gene were used in first-round PCR. Each CDR3 protein is one row after TCRdb ran MiXCR on the multiplex PCR reads. The sample records 30,000 to 40,000 distinct CDR3 sequences, approximately 24% being singletons. The sample consisted of PBMCs, taken before or after stereotactic body radiation therapy (not recorded which). The receptors come from a donor older than 45 with non-small cell lung cancer.

In this sample, this clonotype turned up many times. The chain uses TRBV27 and TRBJ1-2, with 7 nucleotides matching TRBD1. There are 15 residues in the CDR3. Germline CDR1 and CDR2: MNHEY and SMNVEV (reference sequence). With 3 bases clipped from V and 4 bases from J, the junction kept 8 bases outside the gene matches. The CDR3 bases are TGTGCCAGCAGTTTCTCAGCCACAGGGGTCTATGGCTACACCTTC. It yields the protein CASSFSATGVYGYTF.

This clonotype was observed at least ten times. The V call is TRBV6-1, the J call TRBJ2-5; TRBD1 is a possible D gene (6 bases). V was clipped by 4 bases and J by 3 bases, with 9 bases between them. The germline V gene encodes CDR1 MNHNS and CDR2 SASEGT. The length of the CDR3 is 13 residues. The CDR3 DNA is TGTGCCAGCAGTGCCTGGACAGAAGAGACCCAGTACTTC. Translated, it gives CASSAWTEETQYF.

This clonotype was seen many times. The chain joins TRBV5-1 to TRBJ2-2; D is possibly TRBD1 (6 bases). V was trimmed by 7 bases and J by 5 bases, leaving 18 bases between them. Germline V gene lookup returns CDR1 SGHRS and CDR2 YFSETQ. The CDR3 length is 15 residues. The DNA of the CDR3 is TGCGCCAGCCATCAACAGGGTGCGAGGACCGGGGAGCTGTTTTTT. This gives the protein CASHQQGARTGELFF.

This clonotype was recorded at least ten times. The chain combines TRBV7-9 with TRBJ1-1, with D uncertain. This CDR3 is built from 13 residues. V dropped 7 bases and J dropped 4 bases, with 13 bases sitting between them. Per the germline V gene, CDR1 is SEHNR and CDR2 is FQNEAQ (reference sequence). In nucleotides, the CDR3 is TGTGCCAGCATACTATTTGCCGGCACTGAAGCTTTCTTT. It translates to CASILFAGTEAFF.

The V call is TRBV20-1, the J call TRBJ1-2, with D tentatively TRBD1 (5 bases). The CDR3 loop spans 12 amino acids. Looked up from germline, CDR1 is DFQATT and CDR2 is SNEGSKA (reference sequence). The CDR3 sequence is CGDREPGHGYTF. Here the CDR3 DNA reads TGCGGTGATAGAGAGCCAGGGCATGGCTACACCTTC.

The table lists this clonotype with many counts. V is TRBV7-2 and J is TRBJ2-5; 10 bases agree with TRBD1. Germline loops: CDR1 SGHTA, CDR2 FQGNSA. The CDR3 totals 14 residues. The J segment lost 5 bases and the V segment lost 5 bases, leaving 5 bases of the junction unmatched. DNA of the CDR3: TGTGCCAGCAGCCCTTCGGACAGGGGGGAGACCCAGTACTTC. Residues: CASSPSDRGETQYF.

On this clonotype: This likely traces to a read error, being one base from a far larger clone. The chain employs TRBV7-9 and TRBJ2-7; D may be TRBD1 (5 bases). Looked up from germline, CDR1 is SEHNR and CDR2 is FQNEAQ (reference sequence). This CDR3 has 15 amino acids. V lost 1 base, J lost 0 bases, and 10 bases lay in between. The DNA of the CDR3 is TGTGCCAGCAGCTTAGGGGGCCTCTACTCCTACGAGCAGTACTTC. This codes for CASSLGGLYSYEQYF.

Details on this clonotype: This may come from a read error, since a much larger clone is one base off. The conserved closing phenylalanine or tryptophan is absent in this CDR3, likely reflecting a read error. This rearrangement joins TRBV5-4 to TRBJ1-2; 11 bases line up with TRBD1. Germline V gives CDR1 SGHNT, CDR2 YYREEE (reference sequence). This CDR3 spans 14 amino acids. Trimming at V came to 0 bases and at J to 7 bases, leaving 2 bases not matched to a gene. In nucleotides, the CDR3 is TGTGCCAGCAGCTTGGGGGGACAGGGGGGTGGCTACACCTTA. Its protein is CASSLGGQGGGYTL.

This clonotype was counted ten times or more. This chain connects TRBV5-6 to TRBJ2-1; 11 bases align to TRBD1. This CDR3 is built from 15 residues. Germline CDR1 reads SGHDT; CDR2 reads YYEEEE. V was clipped by 4 bases and J by 7 bases; unmatched bases: 7. CDR3 region: CASSPGQGAENEQFF. DNA of the CDR3: TGTGCCAGCAGCCCCGGACAGGGGGCCGAGAATGAGCAGTTCTTC.

This clonotype is judged medium-sized. CDR3 DNA: TGTGCCAGCAGTTTACAGAGCTCCTATAATTCACCCCTCCACTTT. Translation gives CASSLQSSYNSPLHF. J is TRBJ1-6 and V is TRBV28; D gene ambiguous. Trimming left V 2 bases short and J 0 bases short, with 5 bases between. This CDR3 spans 15 amino acids. The germline CDR1 and CDR2 sequences are MDHEN and SYDVKM. Looking up the rest from reference TRBV28 and TRBJ1-6 gives the full variable domain: DVKVTQSSRYLVKRTGEKVFLECVQDMDHENMFWYRQDPGLGLRLIYFSYDVKMKEKGDIPEGYSVSREKKERFSLILESASTNQTSMYLCASSLQSSYNSPLHFGNGTRLTVT.

As concerns this clonotype: This sequence may be a read error, since a much larger clone differs from it by one base. The chain employs TRBV6-2 or TRBV6-3 and TRBJ2-5, with a tentative D call TRBD1 (7 bases). Germline V gene data show CDR1 as MNHEY and CDR2 as SVGEGT. Trimming removed 10 bases at V and 5 bases at J, with 20 bases between. The CDR3 consists of 14 residues. This chain's CDR3 is CANSSGAGGETQYF. The CDR3 DNA reads as TGTGCCAACAGCTCCGGGGCAGGGGGGGAGACCCAGTACTTC.

Comments on this clonotype: This likely traces to a read error, being one base from a far larger clone. The V gene is TRBV6-8, the J gene TRBJ1-3, with D tentatively TRBD1 (6 bases). Germline loops: CDR1 MNHGY, CDR2 SAAAGT. The CDR3 length is 14 residues. Here the CDR3 DNA reads TGTGTCAGCAGTCCCTCAGGGGTTGGAAACACCATATATTTT. The encoded protein is CVSSPSGVGNTIYF.

This clonotype showed up many times. V gene TRBV27 combines with J gene TRBJ2-4; no definite D call. The CDR3 is 16 residues long. The germline V and J ends were trimmed by 2 bases and 2 bases, with 13 bases remaining between them. Germline CDR1 and CDR2: MNHEY and SMNVEV (reference sequence). The CDR3 bases are TGTGCCAGCAGTTTAGGTATAGGGAAATCCAAAAACATTCAGTACTTC. Translated: CASSLGIGKSKNIQYF.

This clonotype was counted only a few times. A read error is possible here, since a much larger clone lies one base away. The chain joins TRBV24-1 to TRBJ1-2, with D uncertain. The CDR3 consists of 13 residues. Between the trimmed V and J ends, which lost 4 bases and 7 bases, there was a span of 12 bases. From germline, CDR1 is KGHDR and CDR2 SFDVKD. This CDR3 reads CATSDYRDCGYTF. CDR3 DNA sequence: TGTGCCACCAGTGACTACAGAGACTGTGGCTACACCTTC.

This clonotype showed up many times. This chain joins TRBV28 and TRBJ1-2; no clear D gene. CDR3 size: 12 residues. Germline CDR1 is MDHEN and CDR2 is SYDVKM. V was cut by 4 bases and J by 7 bases, with 10 bases left in between. The CDR3 sequence is CASSSRPSGYTF. The CDR3, as DNA: TGTGCCAGCAGTTCCCGACCGAGTGGCTACACCTTC.

This clonotype was detected ten times or more. The chain links TRBV2 to TRBJ1-4; TRBD1 might be the D (5 bases). V was pared by 7 bases and J by 3 bases, with 12 bases between. Looked up from germline, CDR1 is SNHLY and CDR2 is FYNNEI. The CDR3 sequence is 14 residues long. The chain's CDR3 is CASKQATSNEKLFF. The CDR3 bases are TGTGCCAGCAAACAGGCAACCTCTAATGAAAAACTGTTTTTT.

This clonotype showed up many times. This chain joins TRBV14 and TRBJ2-3; 7 nucleotides match TRBD2. The CDR3 loop spans 16 amino acids. Germline V gives CDR1 SGHDN, CDR2 FVKESK. V shed 0 bases and J 3 bases; nucleotides not matched to a gene: 6. Here the CDR3 reads CASSQDAAGSTDTQYF. CDR3 nucleotides: TGTGCCAGCAGCCAAGATGCAGCGGGGAGTACAGATACGCAGTATTTT.

This clonotype was seen ten or more times. With a much larger clone just one base away, this may be a read error. The chain recombines TRBV28 with TRBJ1-6; possibly TRBD1 for D (5 bases). The CDR3 covers 17 residues. V shed 5 bases and J shed 2 bases, with 16 bases lying between them. Germline CDR1 and CDR2: MDHEN and SYDVKM. The CDR3 region is CASSPYRRGTYNSPLHF. The CDR3, as DNA: TGTGCCAGCAGTCCATACAGGCGTGGGACCTATAATTCACCCCTCCACTTT.

This clonotype was seen at least ten times. The chain is built from TRBV28 and TRBJ2-7; 11 bases are a match to TRBD2. V was clipped by 8 bases and J by 2 bases; unmatched bases: 8. CDR1 is MDHEN, CDR2 SYDVKM, per germline. The CDR3 is 15 residues long. The CDR3 coding sequence is TGTGCCAGCTTTAGCGGGAGGGCCTTCGCCTACGAGCAGTACTTC. It yields the protein CASFSGRAFAYEQYF.

Of note for this clonotype: It may be a read error: a sequence one base away is much more abundant. In this CDR3 the conserved last residue, phenylalanine or tryptophan, is missing, so a read error is likely. The chain is built from TRBV5-6 and TRBJ1-3; D perhaps matches TRBD1 (6 bases). The V gene's germline CDR1 is SGHDT and CDR2 YYEEEE. Trimming cost V 1 base and J 3 bases, with 8 bases left between them. The CDR3 runs 14 residues. The CDR3 DNA reads TGTGCCAGCAGCTTGCCACAGGGTGGAAACACCATATATCTT. Its protein product is CASSLPQGGNTIYL.

V gene TRBV5-1 combines with J gene TRBJ1-5, with TRBD1 identical over 7 bases. This CDR3 comprises 15 residues. Trimming took 0 bases from V and 7 from J; bases not matched to a gene: 7. CDR1 and CDR2 from the germline V gene are SGHRS and YFSETQ. The CDR3 sequence is CASSLVPGGSQPQHF. For the CDR3, the DNA is TGCGCCAGCAGCTTGGTCCCAGGGGGATCGCAGCCCCAGCATTTT.

This clonotype has at least ten counts. The genes are TRBV20-1 and TRBJ2-7; D unclear. V dropped 1 base and J dropped 3 bases, with 10 bases sitting between them. Germline V gene data show CDR1 as DFQATT and CDR2 as SNEGSKA (reference sequence). The CDR3 contains 13 residues. CDR3 in DNA: TGCAGTGCTAGAGTTGCGGCCGACTACGAGCAGTACTTC. It encodes CSARVAADYEQYF.

This clonotype was counted ten times or more. The rearrangement joins TRBV5-1 to TRBJ2-7; TRBD1 or TRBD2 may be the D gene (6 bases each). This CDR3 is built from 16 residues. The V end lost 2 bases, the J end lost 1 base, and 16 bases lay between the germline ends. CDR1 is SGHRS and CDR2 is YFSETQ in the germline V gene. CDR3 nucleotides: TGCGCCAGCAGCTTCGGGGGCTACCAATATTCCTACGAGCAGTACTTC. This translates into CASSFGGYQYSYEQYF.

This clonotype was seen many times. This chain uses TRBV5-1 with TRBJ2-6; maybe TRBD1 (6 bases). Germline V lookup: CDR1 SGHRS, CDR2 YFSETQ. The CDR3 has 16 amino acids. Between the trimmed V and J ends, which lost 9 bases and 4 bases, there was a span of 20 bases. CDR3 nucleotide sequence: TGCGCCACCTGGACAGCCCCGGGCTCGGGGGCCAACGTCCTGACTTTC. Amino acid sequence: CATWTAPGSGANVLTF.

At least ten counts were recorded for this clonotype. The chain has TRBV5-8 and TRBJ2-7; the D gene is possibly TRBD2 (5 bases). The CDR3 sequence is 11 residues long. The V and J ends lost 7 bases and 13 bases respectively, with 18 bases between them. Germline assignment: CDR1 SGHTS and CDR2 YDEGEE. CDR3 region: CASRDQVTPYF. CDR3 in DNA: TGTGCCAGCCGGGATCAAGTCACGCCCTACTTC.

This clonotype was detected many times. As DNA, the CDR3 is TGTGCCAGTACCACTACGGGTACCGGACGGCTCTCTGGAAACACCATATATTTT. Amino acids: CASTTTGTGRLSGNTIYF. The genes are TRBV19 and TRBJ1-3, with D hard to call. CDR1 LNHDA and CDR2 SQIVND come from the germline V gene (reference sequence). The ends were cut back, 7 bases at V and 0 bases at J, with 22 bases in the middle. The CDR3 is 18 amino acids. The variable domain in full, completed from reference TRBV19 and TRBJ1-3, reads DGGITQSPKYLFRKEGQNVTLSCEQNLNHDAMYWYRQDPGQGLRLIYYSQIVNDFQKGDIAEGYSVSREKKESFPLTVTSAQKNPTAFYLCASTTTGTGRLSGNTIYFGEGSWLTVV.

This clonotype was seen at least ten times. The rearrangement joins TRBV2 to TRBJ1-1; D is undetermined. The germline V and J ends were trimmed by 5 bases and 1 base, with 8 bases remaining between them. The CDR3 runs to 13 residues. Germline assignment: CDR1 SNHLY and CDR2 FYNNEI. CDR3 DNA sequence: TGTGCCAGCAGTCAGACCGCGAACACTGAAGCTTTCTTT. Protein product: CASSQTANTEAFF.

This clonotype was counted ten times or more. The chain has TRBV28 and TRBJ1-1, with a tentative D call TRBD1 (6 bases). The CDR3 is 14 amino acids. Germline-derived CDR1 and CDR2 are MDHEN and SYDVKM. V lost 3 bases, J lost 6 bases, and 14 bases lay in between. Written as DNA, the CDR3 is TGTGCCAGCAGTTTTTTTGGGGGGCTCGCTGAAGCTTTCTTT. This encodes CASSFFGGLAEAFF.

Remarks on this clonotype: This likely traces to a read error, being one base from a far larger clone. The rearrangement uses TRBV6-4 and TRBJ2-1, with TRBD1 matching 7 bases. The CDR3 is 16 amino acids. CDR1 is MRHNA and CDR2 is SNTAGT in the germline V gene. The ends lost 6 bases at V and 0 bases at J; junction bases unmatched: 8. The CDR3 reads CASRRNRDSSYNEQFF. The CDR3 region has the DNA TGTGCCAGCAGACGTAACCGGGACAGCTCCTACAATGAGCAGTTCTTC.

This clonotype was seen many times. V is TRBV27 and J is TRBJ2-3; 9 positions match TRBD2. The CDR3 covers 16 residues. V gave up 7 bases and J gave up 4 bases; unmatched junction bases: 12. Germline lookup yields CDR1 MNHEY and CDR2 SMNVEV (reference sequence). As DNA, the CDR3 is TGTGCCAGCACCCGCAGCGCGGGGGGGTTCGCAGATACGCAGTATTTT. This sequence encodes CASTRSAGGFADTQYF.

A word on this clonotype: A much larger clone differs by one base, so this may be a read error. The gene calls are TRBV5-4 and TRBJ2-7; TRBD1 matches at 7 bases. The length of the CDR3 is 15 residues. V lost 6 bases and J lost 3; bases outside the gene matches: 12. CDR1 and CDR2 (germline): SGHNT, YYREEE (reference sequence). The CDR3 bases are TGTGCCAGCATCTCGACAGGGAATTCCCTCTACGAGCAGTACTTC. Translation gives CASISTGNSLYEQYF.